Sequencing of this T cell receptor beta chain was carried out in a study of T cells in Graves' hyperthyroidism and ophthalmopathy (dated by TCRdb to between 2018 and 2021). Describing the broader study: Peripheral blood samples were taken at the time of initial diagnosis, prior to any treatment. To identify TCR V-J signatures that set the groups apart, the researchers used a discovery cohort of about a hundred patients, made up of around 42 with Graves' ophthalmopathy and 57 with stable Graves' hyperthyroidism. Prospective prediction of ophthalmopathy was tested in an independent validation cohort consisting of some 19 hyperthyroidism patients and about 17 patients who later progressed to ophthalmopathy. The 100 or so discovery patients were divided at random into training and test sets in a 7:3 ratio. In addition, the study compared T-cell repertoires in thyroid tissue and in blood from about 6 Graves' hyperthyroidism patients. Once sampling was done, hyperthyroidism patients were given methimazole at a starting dose of 30 mg daily, whereas ophthalmopathy patients were given high-dose intravenous methylprednisolone. TCR Vbeta CDR3 sequencing of 140 or so peripheral blood samples (around 45 ophthalmopathy, some 75 hyperthyroidism and approximately 17 progressor patients) is reported in the paper.

Via the germline V gene, CDR1 is MDHEN and CDR2 SYDVKM. The CDR3 sequence holds 13 residues, the cysteine and phenylalanine included. The retained sequence is limited to the CDR3, 39 bases, with the frame set at the first base. V loses 5 bases of germline sequence and J loses 3 bases, and the interval between the two ends is 10 bases. Hyperthyroidism patients were newly diagnosed, had a disease duration of under 2 months, and were aged 18 to 65 years. The study excluded patients with uncontrolled infections, other autoimmune diseases, pregnancy or lactation. Clinical symptoms, serum thyroxine and TRAb, thyroid ultrasound, and orbital computed tomography formed the basis for the diagnoses. For progressor patients, blood was drawn at the first diagnosis of hyperthyroidism, before any ophthalmopathy symptoms had appeared. PBMCs were isolated from about 10 ml of fresh peripheral blood by Ficoll-Paque density gradient centrifugation. Progressor patients were defined as those initially diagnosed with Graves' hyperthyroidism in whom ophthalmopathy developed during follow-up. Total RNA was extracted with Trizol reagent, and quality was checked on an Agilent 2100 Bioanalyzer.

Broader findings and caveats from the paper: Most expanded thyroid clonotypes (frequency above 0.001) were also found in blood, which suggests that blood repertoires may mirror thyroid immune responses. No statistical method was used to fix the sample size in advance, and group allocation was not hidden from the investigators. A 13 V-J signature model separated ophthalmopathy from stable hyperthyroidism, with around 90% sensitivity and approximately 81% specificity in cross-validation and 80%/75% in testing. In validation, the model predicted progression to ophthalmopathy a median of roughly 6.2 months before onset, with 70% to 71% sensitivity and 72.22% specificity.

Of note for this clonotype: Its antigen is not yet known. The input lacks base qualities; no much larger clone sits a single base away.

The TCR beta CDR3 regions were amplified from RNA transcripts. The TCR CDR3 was subjected to a first round of RT-PCR using the HTBI primer set and the Qiagen OneStep RT-PCR kit. A second multiplex PCR round built the libraries, followed by size selection and purification. Libraries were sequenced paired-end with 100 bp reads on an Illumina HiSeq2000. In the original analysis: SOAPnuke was used to process the raw data, with reads discarded if the reads contained adapters or uncalled bases, had a mean Phred below 15, or lacked an exact constant-primer or identifier match. High-quality paired reads were merged with COPE v1.2.5, and unique nucleotide sequences were defined as clonotypes. Clonotypes were aligned to IMGT TRBV, TRBD and TRBJ reference segments using MiTCR v1.1. Only V-J combinations with frequency above 0.0001, covering approximately 99% of repertoires, were analysed. The TCS score was defined as the ratio of F50 (clonal expansion) to E x V (chaos), calculated using BLOSUM62-based TCRdist between CDR3 peptides within each V-J. Welch's t-statistics and random forest reduced around 550 V-J features to around 14, which were used in a naive Bayes classifier (R e1071). TCRdb reprocessing: public reads trimmed at Q25 with fastp, clones called with MiXCR, in-frame beta chains kept. CDR3 protein duplicates are merged, each entry listing the most common genes and DNA. The V and J calls, along with clone size, are taken from TCRdb and not from the paper's own processing. The sample data list a few hundred thousand distinct CDR3 sequences, and roughly 13% of these were observed just once. Clones ranked in the top ten supply around 20% of the sample.

The chain is encoded by TRBV28 joined to TRBJ1-1; no D gene can be assigned with confidence. The sequencing sample was made of blood. This TCR was recovered from a man aged 25 to 40 with Graves' hyperthyroidism that later progressed to Graves' ophthalmopathy. The nucleotides are TGTGCCAGCAGTATACCACCCTACACTGAAGCTTTCTTT. It encodes CASSIPPYTEAFF.